The clone carrying this TCR beta chain was observed once. Execution of the assay was at deep level. In replicate PCRs of sorted subsets, approximately 210 ng DNA, about 30,000 T cell genomes, was used. Assay used: immunoSEQ multiplex PCR; TCRdb lists only in-frame clones, some missing. The sample includes under 650,000 clones, 96% of them seen just once. Researchers partitioned CD4+ cells into CD45RA+ naive and CD45RA-negative memory subsets. CDR1 MDHEN and CDR2 SYDVKM come from the germline V gene. The CDR3 runs to 16 residues. The V gene lost 3 bases and the J gene lost 4 bases, with 17 bases spanning the gap. This record belongs to a study of shared clonotypes between healthy human individuals.

The sequencing input was naive CD4+ T cells sorted from blood. Described subset: CD45RA+ positively selected. The chain carries TRBV28 and TRBJ2-3; D is unclear. The TCR sequence derives from a woman between 25 and 40 years old in good health. The CDR3 loop is CASSFFHQYGADTQYF. Here the CDR3 DNA reads TGTGCCAGCAGTTTCTTTCACCAATACGGCGCAGATACGCAGTATTTT.